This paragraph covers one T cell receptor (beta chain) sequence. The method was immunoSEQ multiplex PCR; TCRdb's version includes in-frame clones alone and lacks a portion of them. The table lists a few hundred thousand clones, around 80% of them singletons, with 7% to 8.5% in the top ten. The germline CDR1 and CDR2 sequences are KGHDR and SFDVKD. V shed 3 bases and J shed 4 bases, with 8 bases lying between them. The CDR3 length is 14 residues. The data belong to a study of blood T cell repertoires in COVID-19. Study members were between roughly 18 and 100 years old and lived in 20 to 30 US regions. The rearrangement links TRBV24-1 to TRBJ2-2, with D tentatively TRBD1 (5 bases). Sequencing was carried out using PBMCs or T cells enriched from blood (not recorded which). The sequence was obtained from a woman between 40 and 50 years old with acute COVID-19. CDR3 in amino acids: CATSDRRVTGELFF. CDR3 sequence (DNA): TGTGCCACCAGTGATCGCAGGGTCACCGGGGAGCTGTTTTTT.